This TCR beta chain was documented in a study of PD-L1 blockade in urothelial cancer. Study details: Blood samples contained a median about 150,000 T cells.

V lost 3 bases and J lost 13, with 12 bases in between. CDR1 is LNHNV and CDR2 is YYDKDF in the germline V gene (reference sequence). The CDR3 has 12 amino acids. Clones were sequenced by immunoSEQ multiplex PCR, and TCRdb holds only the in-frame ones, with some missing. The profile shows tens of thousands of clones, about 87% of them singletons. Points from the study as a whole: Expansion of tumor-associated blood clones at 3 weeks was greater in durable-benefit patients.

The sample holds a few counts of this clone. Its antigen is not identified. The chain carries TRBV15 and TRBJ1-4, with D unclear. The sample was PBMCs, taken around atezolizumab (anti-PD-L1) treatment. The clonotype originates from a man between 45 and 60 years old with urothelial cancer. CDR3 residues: CATSREHSGLFF. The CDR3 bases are TGTGCCACCAGCAGGGAACACAGTGGACTGTTTTTT.